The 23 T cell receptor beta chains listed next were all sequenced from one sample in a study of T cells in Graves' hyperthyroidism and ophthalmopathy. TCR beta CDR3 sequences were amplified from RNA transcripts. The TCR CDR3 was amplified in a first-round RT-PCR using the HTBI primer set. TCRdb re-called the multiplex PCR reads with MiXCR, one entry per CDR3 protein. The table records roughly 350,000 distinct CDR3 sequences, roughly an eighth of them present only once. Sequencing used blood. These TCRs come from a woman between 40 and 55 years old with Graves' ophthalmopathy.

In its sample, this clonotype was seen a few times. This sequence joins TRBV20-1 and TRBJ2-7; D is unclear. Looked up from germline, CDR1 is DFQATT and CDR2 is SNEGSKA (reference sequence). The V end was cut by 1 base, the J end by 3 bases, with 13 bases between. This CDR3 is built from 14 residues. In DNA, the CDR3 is TGCAGTGCTAGAGCCCCGGACGGGCTCTACGAGCAGTACTTC. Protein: CSARAPDGLYEQYF.

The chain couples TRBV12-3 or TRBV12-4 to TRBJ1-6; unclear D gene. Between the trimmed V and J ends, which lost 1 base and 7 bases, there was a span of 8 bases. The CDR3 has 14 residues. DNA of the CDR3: TGTGCCAGCAGTTTAGGATTCGAAAATTCACCCCTCCACTTT. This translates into CASSLGFENSPLHF.

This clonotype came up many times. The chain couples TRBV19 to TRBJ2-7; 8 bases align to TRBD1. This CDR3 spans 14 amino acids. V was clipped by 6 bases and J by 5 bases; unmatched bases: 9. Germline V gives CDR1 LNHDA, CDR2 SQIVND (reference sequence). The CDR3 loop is CASRKTGVGNEQYF. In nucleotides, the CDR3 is TGTGCCAGTAGGAAGACAGGGGTGGGTAACGAGCAGTACTTC.

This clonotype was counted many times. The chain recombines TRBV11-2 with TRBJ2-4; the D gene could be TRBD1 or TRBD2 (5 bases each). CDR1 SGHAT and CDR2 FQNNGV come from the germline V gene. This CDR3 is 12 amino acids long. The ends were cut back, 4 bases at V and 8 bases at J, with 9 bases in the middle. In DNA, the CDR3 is TGTGCCAGCAGCTCCGAGGGGCACATTCAGTACTTC. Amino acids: CASSSEGHIQYF.

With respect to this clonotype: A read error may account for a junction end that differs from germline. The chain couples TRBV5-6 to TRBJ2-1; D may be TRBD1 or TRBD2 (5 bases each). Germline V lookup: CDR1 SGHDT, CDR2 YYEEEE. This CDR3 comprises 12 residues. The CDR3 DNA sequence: TGTGCCAGCAGTTTGGGGGTTTACGAGCAGTTCTTC. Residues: CASSLGVYEQFF.

The CDR3 DNA is TGTGCGAACACCGGGGAGCTGTTTTTT. This encodes CANTGELFF. The chain joins TRBV24-1 to TRBJ2-2; no definite D call. The CDR3 has 9 residues. Germline assignment: CDR1 KGHDR and CDR2 SFDVKD.

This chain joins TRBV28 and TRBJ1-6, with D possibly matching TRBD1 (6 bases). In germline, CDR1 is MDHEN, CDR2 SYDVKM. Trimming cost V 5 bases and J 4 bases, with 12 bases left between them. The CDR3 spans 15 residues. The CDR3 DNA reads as TGTGCCAGCAGTCCAACGGGACATTATAATTCACCCCTCCACTTT. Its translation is CASSPTGHYNSPLHF.

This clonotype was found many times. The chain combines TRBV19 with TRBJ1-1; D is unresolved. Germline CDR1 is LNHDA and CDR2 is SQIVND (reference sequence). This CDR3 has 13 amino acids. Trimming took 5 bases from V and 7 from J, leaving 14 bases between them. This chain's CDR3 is CASSEWAELEAFF. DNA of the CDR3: TGTGCCAGTAGTGAATGGGCGGAACTTGAAGCTTTCTTT.

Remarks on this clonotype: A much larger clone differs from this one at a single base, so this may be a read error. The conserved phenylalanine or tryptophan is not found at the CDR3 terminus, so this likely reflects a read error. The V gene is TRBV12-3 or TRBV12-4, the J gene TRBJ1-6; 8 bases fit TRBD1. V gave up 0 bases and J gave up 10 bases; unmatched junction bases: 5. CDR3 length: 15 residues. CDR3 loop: CASSLAGQGSSPLHL. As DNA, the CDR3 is TGTGCCAGCAGTTTAGCAGGACAGGGAAGCTCACCCCTCCACCTT.

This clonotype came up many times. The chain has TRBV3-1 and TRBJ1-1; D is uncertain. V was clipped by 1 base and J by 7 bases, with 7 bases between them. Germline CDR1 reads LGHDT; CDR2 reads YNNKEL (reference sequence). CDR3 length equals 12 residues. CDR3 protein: CASSQGFGEAFF. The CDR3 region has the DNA TGTGCCAGCAGCCAAGGATTCGGTGAAGCTTTCTTT.

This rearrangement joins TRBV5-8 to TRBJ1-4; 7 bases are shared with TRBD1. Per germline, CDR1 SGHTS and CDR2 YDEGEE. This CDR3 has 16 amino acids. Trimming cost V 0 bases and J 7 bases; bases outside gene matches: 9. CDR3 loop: CASSLGTGRTREKLFF. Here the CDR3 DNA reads TGTGCCAGCAGCTTGGGGACAGGCCGAACTCGTGAAAAACTGTTTTTT. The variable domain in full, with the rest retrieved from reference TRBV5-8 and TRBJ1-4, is EAGVTQSPTHLIKTRGQQATLRCSPISGHTSVYWYQQALGLGLQFLLWYDEGEERNRGNFPPRFSGRQFPNYSSELNVNALELEDSALYLCASSLGTGRTREKLFFGSGTQLSVL.

The CDR3 bases are TGCGCCAGCAGCCAAGATTGGGACGGTATAAATCAGCCCCAGCATTTT. Translation: CASSQDWDGINQPQHF. V gene TRBV4-1 combines with J gene TRBJ1-5, with a tentative D call TRBD1 (5 bases). Germline V CDR1 and CDR2: MGHRA, YSYEKL. V lost 0 bases and J 4 bases, leaving 13 bases between the germline ends. CDR3 length: 16 amino acids.

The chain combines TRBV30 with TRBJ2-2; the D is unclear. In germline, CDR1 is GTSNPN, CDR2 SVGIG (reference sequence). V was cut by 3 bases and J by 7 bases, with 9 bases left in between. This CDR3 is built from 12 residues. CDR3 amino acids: CAWSEAHGELFF. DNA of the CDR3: TGTGCCTGGAGCGAGGCGCACGGGGAGCTGTTTTTT. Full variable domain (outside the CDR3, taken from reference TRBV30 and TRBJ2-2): SQTIHQWPATLVQPVGSPLSLECTVEGTSNPNLYWYRQAAGRGLQLLFYSVGIGQISSEVPQNLSASRPQDRQFILSSKKLLLSDSGFYLCAWSEAHGELFFGEGSRLTVL.

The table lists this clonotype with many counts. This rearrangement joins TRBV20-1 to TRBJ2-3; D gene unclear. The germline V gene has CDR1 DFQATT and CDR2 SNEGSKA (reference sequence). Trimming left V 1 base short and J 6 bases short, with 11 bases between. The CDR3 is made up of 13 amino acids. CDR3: CSARGIVADTQYF. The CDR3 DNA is TGCAGTGCTAGAGGGATTGTCGCGGATACGCAGTATTTT.

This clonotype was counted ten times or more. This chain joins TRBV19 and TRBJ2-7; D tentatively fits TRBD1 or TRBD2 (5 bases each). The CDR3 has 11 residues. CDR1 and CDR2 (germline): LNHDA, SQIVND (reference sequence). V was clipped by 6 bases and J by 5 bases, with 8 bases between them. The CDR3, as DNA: TGTGCCAGTAGAGAGGGGAACGAGCAGTACTTC. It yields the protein CASREGNEQYF.

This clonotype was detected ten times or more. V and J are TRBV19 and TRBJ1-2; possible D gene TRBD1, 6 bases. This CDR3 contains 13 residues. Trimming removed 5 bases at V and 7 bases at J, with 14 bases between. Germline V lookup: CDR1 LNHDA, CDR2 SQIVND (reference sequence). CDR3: CASSGSQGSGYTF. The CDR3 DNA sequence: TGTGCCAGTAGTGGATCACAGGGATCTGGCTACACCTTC.

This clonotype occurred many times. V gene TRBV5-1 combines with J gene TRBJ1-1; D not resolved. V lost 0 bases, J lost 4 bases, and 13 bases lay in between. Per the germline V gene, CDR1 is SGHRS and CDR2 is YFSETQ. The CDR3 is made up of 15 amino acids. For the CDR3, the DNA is TGCGCCAGCAGCTTGGTATCCGGGCGCGCCACTGAAGCTTTCTTT. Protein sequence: CASSLVSGRATEAFF.

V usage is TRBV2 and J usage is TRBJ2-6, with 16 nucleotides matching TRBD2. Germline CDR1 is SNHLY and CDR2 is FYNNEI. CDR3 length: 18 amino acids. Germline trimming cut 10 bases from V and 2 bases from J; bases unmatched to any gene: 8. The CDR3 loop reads CANGFGTSGRAGANVLTF. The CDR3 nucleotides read TGTGCCAACGGCTTTGGGACTAGCGGGAGGGCTGGGGCCAACGTCCTGACTTTC.

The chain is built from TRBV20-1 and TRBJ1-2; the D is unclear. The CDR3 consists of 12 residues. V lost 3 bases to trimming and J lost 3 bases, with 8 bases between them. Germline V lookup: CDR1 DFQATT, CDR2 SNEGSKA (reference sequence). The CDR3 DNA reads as TGCAGTGCTAGTGGAGTGGACTATGGCTACACCTTC. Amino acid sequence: CSASGVDYGYTF.

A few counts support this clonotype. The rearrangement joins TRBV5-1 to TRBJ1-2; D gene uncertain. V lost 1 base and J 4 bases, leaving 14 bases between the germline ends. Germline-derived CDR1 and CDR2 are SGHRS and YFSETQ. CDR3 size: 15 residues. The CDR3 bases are TGCGCCAGCAGCTTGTCCGACGTCTATTCCTATGGCTACACCTTC. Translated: CASSLSDVYSYGYTF.

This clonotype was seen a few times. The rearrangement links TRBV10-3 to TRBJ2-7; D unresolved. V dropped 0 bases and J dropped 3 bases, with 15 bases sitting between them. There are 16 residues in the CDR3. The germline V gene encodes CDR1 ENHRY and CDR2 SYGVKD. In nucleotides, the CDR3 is TGTGCCATCAGTGAGTCAGTAGGGTATGGGGACTACGAGCAGTACTTC. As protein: CAISESVGYGDYEQYF.

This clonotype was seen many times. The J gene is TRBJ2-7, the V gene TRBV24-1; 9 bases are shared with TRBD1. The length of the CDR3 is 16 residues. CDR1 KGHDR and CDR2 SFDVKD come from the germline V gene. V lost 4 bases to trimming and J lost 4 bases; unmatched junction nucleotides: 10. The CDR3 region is CATSDPAGTGTYEQYF. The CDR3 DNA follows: TGTGCCACCAGTGACCCAGCCGGGACAGGGACATACGAGCAGTACTTC.

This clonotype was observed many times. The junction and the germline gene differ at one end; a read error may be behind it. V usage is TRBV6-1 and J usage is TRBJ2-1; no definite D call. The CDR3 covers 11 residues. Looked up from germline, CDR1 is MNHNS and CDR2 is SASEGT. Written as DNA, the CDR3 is TGTGCCAGCAGTGCCTACTATGAGCAGTTCTTC. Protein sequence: CASSAYYEQFF.